This TCR beta chain was observed in a study of Graves' ophthalmopathy and Graves' hyperthyroidism. Other autoimmune diseases, uncontrolled infections, pregnancy or lactation led to the exclusion of patients. RNA transcripts provided the template for amplifying TCR beta CDR3 regions. HTBI primers served in a first-round RT-PCR, which a second-round multiplex PCR followed. One entry per CDR3 protein results from TCRdb running MiXCR on the multiplex PCR reads. The sample comprises 660,000 or so distinct CDR3 sequences, about 41% of which are singletons, and around 3.3% rests with the top ten. Germline CDR1 is KGHDR and CDR2 is SFDVKD. The CDR3 is 15 amino acids. V was trimmed by 3 bases and J by 4 bases, leaving 12 bases between them.

This TCR was sampled from an adult man with Graves' ophthalmopathy. The chain has TRBV24-1 and TRBJ2-1; D possibly corresponds to TRBD1 (8 bases). What was sequenced was peripheral blood. The CDR3 DNA reads as TGTGCCACCAGTGATGGACAGGGAGGGTACAATGAGCAGTTCTTC. Translating it yields CATSDGQGGYNEQFF.